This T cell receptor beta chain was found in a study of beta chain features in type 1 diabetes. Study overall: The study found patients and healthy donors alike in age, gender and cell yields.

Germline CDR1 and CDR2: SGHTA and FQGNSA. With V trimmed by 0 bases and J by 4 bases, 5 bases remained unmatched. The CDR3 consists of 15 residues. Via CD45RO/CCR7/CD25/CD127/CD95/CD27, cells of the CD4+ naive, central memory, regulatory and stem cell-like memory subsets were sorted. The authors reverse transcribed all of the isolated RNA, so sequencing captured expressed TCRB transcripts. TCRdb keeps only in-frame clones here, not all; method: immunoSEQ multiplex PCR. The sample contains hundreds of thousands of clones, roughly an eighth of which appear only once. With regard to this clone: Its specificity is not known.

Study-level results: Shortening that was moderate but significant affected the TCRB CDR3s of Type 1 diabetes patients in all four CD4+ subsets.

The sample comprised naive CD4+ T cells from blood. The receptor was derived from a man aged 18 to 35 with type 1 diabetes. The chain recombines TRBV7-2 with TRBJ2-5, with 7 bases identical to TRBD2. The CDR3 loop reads CASSLAGGDLETQYF. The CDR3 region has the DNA TGTGCCAGCAGCTTAGCGGGGGGGGACCTAGAGACCCAGTACTTC.